A single sample is the source of the 14 T cell receptor beta chains below, sequenced in a study of blood T cell repertoires in COVID-19. Libraries were prepared by immunoSEQ multiplex PCR; TCRdb keeps only in-frame clonotypes and omits some of them. The sample carries about 100,000 clones, approximately 80% recorded once. Source material: peripheral blood. These receptors were obtained from a middle-aged man with active or convalescent COVID-19.

The chain joins TRBV19 to TRBJ2-7; 13 bases agree with TRBD2. V trimming: 9 bases; J trimming: 5 bases; junction bases outside the gene matches: 4. CDR1 LNHDA and CDR2 SQIVND come from the germline V gene (reference sequence). The CDR3 is 13 residues long. As DNA, the CDR3 is TGTGCCAGCGGACTAGCGGGAGTCCACGAGCAGTACTTC. This encodes CASGLAGVHEQYF.

The CDR3 spells CASSPGQNYGYTF. The CDR3 DNA follows: TGTGCCAGCAGTCCCGGACAGAACTATGGCTACACCTTC. The J gene is TRBJ1-2, the V gene TRBV3-1 (or the pseudogene TRBV3-2); weak D call: TRBD1 (6 bases). V was pared by 6 bases and J by 2 bases, with 10 bases between. The germline V gene has CDR1 LGHDT and CDR2 YNNKEL (reference sequence). The CDR3 has 13 amino acids.

This clone was recorded a few times. CDR3 sequence (DNA): TGCAGTGCGGGCTCGGCCGCTGAAGCTTTCTTT. It yields the protein CSAGSAAEAFF. This chain joins TRBV20-1 and TRBJ1-1; unclear D gene. Trimming stripped 6 bases from V and 6 bases from J, with 11 bases between. Germline V lookup: CDR1 DFQATT, CDR2 SNEGSKA (reference sequence). The CDR3 extends over 11 amino acids.

The J gene is TRBJ1-1, the V gene TRBV11-1, with D possibly matching TRBD1 (6 bases). The ends were cut back, 5 bases at V and 5 bases at J, with 15 bases in the middle. The CDR3 totals 14 residues. Germline CDR1 reads SGHAT; CDR2 reads FQDESV (reference sequence). CDR3 amino acids: CASSLIRGETEAFF. CDR3 DNA sequence: TGTGCCAGCAGCCTCATCAGGGGCGAGACTGAAGCTTTCTTT.

This clone has only a few counts. The junction does not match germline at one end; this may be a read error. This chain joins TRBV24-1 and TRBJ1-1; weak D call: TRBD1 (6 bases). Germline V gene lookup returns CDR1 KGHDR and CDR2 SFDVKD. The CDR3 has 16 amino acids. CDR3 amino acids: CATRDSGGDTNTEAFF. In DNA, the CDR3 is TGTGCCACCAGGGATTCGGGGGGGGACACGAACACTGAAGCTTTCTTT.

The chain is built from TRBV5-1 and TRBJ2-3; TRBD1 matches 9 bases. This CDR3 has 14 amino acids. J lost 3 bases, V lost 7 bases, and 6 bases had no gene match. Germline V CDR1 and CDR2: SGHRS, YFSETQ. The CDR3 spells CASQADRGTDTQYF. Written as DNA, the CDR3 is TGCGCCAGCCAAGCGGACAGGGGAACAGATACGCAGTATTTT.

The gene calls are TRBV27 and TRBJ2-6; D unresolved. This CDR3 region has 15 residues. V was cut by 6 bases and J by 2 bases, with 11 bases left in between. From germline, CDR1 is MNHEY and CDR2 SMNVEV (reference sequence). The CDR3 coding sequence is TGTGCCAGCAGGCGCACAGTTACTGGGGCCAACGTCCTGACTTTC. Amino acid sequence: CASRRTVTGANVLTF.

V usage is TRBV11-3 and J usage is TRBJ2-6, with 7 bases aligning to TRBD1. The germline V gene has CDR1 SGHNT and CDR2 YENEEA. CDR3 length: 17 amino acids. Germline trimming cut 3 bases from V and 2 bases from J; bases unmatched to any gene: 7. CDR3 DNA sequence: TGTGCCAGCAGCTTTAAACAGGGGCTGCCTGGGGCCAACGTCCTGACTTTC. Its translation: CASSFKQGLPGANVLTF. Full variable domain (missing parts from reference TRBV11-3 and TRBJ2-6): EAGVVQSPRYKIIEKKQPVAFWCNPISGHNTLYWYLQNLGQGPELLIRYENEEAVDDSQLPKDRFSAERLKGVDSTLKIQPAELGDSAVYLCASSFKQGLPGANVLTFGAGSRLTVL.

This chain uses TRBV25-1 with TRBJ2-3; D is perhaps TRBD2 (5 bases). V dropped 1 base and J dropped 2 bases, with 10 bases sitting between them. The CDR3 is made up of 15 amino acids. Germline lookup yields CDR1 MGHDK and CDR2 SYGVNS. Written as DNA, the CDR3 is TGTGCCAGCAGTGAATCTGGGCTAGCCACAGATACGCAGTATTTT. It codes for CASSESGLATDTQYF.

The chain carries TRBV12-3 or TRBV12-4 and TRBJ2-2; D not resolved. Trimming took 6 bases from V and 6 from J, leaving 8 bases between them. There are 12 residues in the CDR3. CDR3 bases: TGTGCCAGCAGCTACGTGGCCGGGGAGCTGTTTTTT. Protein sequence: CASSYVAGELFF.

This clone has just a few counts. The rearrangement links TRBV2 to TRBJ1-2; 8 bases agree with TRBD1. Germline V gives CDR1 SNHLY, CDR2 FYNNEI. The V segment lost 1 base and the J segment 4 bases; nucleotides outside the gene matches: 2. The CDR3 spans 14 residues. The CDR3 coding sequence is TGTGCCAGCAGTGAAGGGGACAGGAGCTATGGCTACACCTTC. It translates to CASSEGDRSYGYTF.

The chain has TRBV5-4 and TRBJ1-2; a weak D match, TRBD1 (6 bases). Germline V gene data show CDR1 as SGHNT and CDR2 as YYREEE (reference sequence). V lost 5 bases and J lost 2, with 10 bases in between. The CDR3 is 13 amino acids. The CDR3 region is CASSPGQNYGYTF. The DNA of the CDR3 is TGTGCCAGCAGTCCAGGACAGAACTATGGCTACACCTTC. The full variable domain, in which reference TRBV5-4 and TRBJ1-2 provide the parts outside the CDR3, is ETGVTQSPTHLIKTRGQQVTLRCSSQSGHNTVSWYQQALGQGPQFIFQYYREEENGRGNFPPRFSGLQFPNYSSELNVNALELDDSALYLCASSPGQNYGYTFGSGTRLTVV.

The chain joins TRBV6-5 to TRBJ2-7; TRBD2 aligns across 8 bases. CDR1 and CDR2 (germline): MNHEY, SVGAGI. The junction had 9 bases not matched to a gene; V was cut back by 6 bases and J by 5 bases. CDR3 length equals 14 residues. The CDR3: CASRAMRGDHEQYF. Written as DNA, the CDR3 is TGTGCCAGCAGAGCGATGCGGGGGGACCACGAGCAGTACTTC.

The chain combines TRBV7-9 with TRBJ2-5; 9 bases agree with TRBD2. The germline V gene encodes CDR1 SEHNR and CDR2 FQNEAQ (reference sequence). The CDR3 totals 16 residues. Unmatched junction bases numbered 12, after V lost 5 bases and J lost 5 bases. The CDR3 spells CASSPIAGVAGETQYF. CDR3 sequence (DNA): TGTGCCAGCAGCCCCATAGCGGGAGTTGCTGGGGAGACCCAGTACTTC. The variable domain in full, with the rest retrieved from reference TRBV7-9 and TRBJ2-5, is DTGVSQNPRHKITKRGQNVTFRCDPISEHNRLYWYRQTLGQGPEFLTYFQNEAQLEKSRLLSDRFSAERPKGSFSTLEIQRTEQGDSAMYLCASSPIAGVAGETQYFGPGTRLLVL.